The source of this TCR beta chain is a study of T cell responses to AZD1222 COVID-19 vaccine. Study at large: Second doses at about 4 or about 12 weeks were pooled.

The CDR3 sequence is 14 residues long. Germline CDR1 is MNHEY and CDR2 is SVGEGT. V shed 2 bases and J shed 6 bases, with 11 bases lying between them. Assay: immunoSEQ multiplex PCR; the TCRdb copy retains only in-frame clones and omits some. The profile covers nearly 110,000 clones, with approximately 90% appearing a single time and approximately 4.5% taken by the ten largest. Findings of the study overall: Targets within unmutated variant regions were reportedly found for nearly half of spike-specific TCRs.

Of note for this clone: Antigen: not known.

This sequence joins TRBV6-2 or TRBV6-3 and TRBJ1-5; a weak D match, TRBD1 (6 bases). This clonotype was obtained from an adult in good health. The material sequenced was peripheral blood, taken on day 0 of AZD1222 vaccination. CDR3 residues: CASSYGRGSQPQHF. Here the CDR3 DNA reads TGTGCCAGCAGTTACGGAAGGGGGAGTCAGCCCCAGCATTTT.